Listed below are T cell receptor beta chains from one sample, sequenced in a study of Ad26.COV2.S vaccination and SARS-CoV-2 variants. Libraries were prepared by immunoSEQ multiplex PCR; TCRdb keeps only in-frame clonotypes and omits some of them. There are around 400,000 clones in the sample; around 91% occur only once, and under 2% lies in the top ten. Specimen: peripheral blood, collected in a trial of Ad26.COV2.S vaccine versus placebo. The receptors originated from a person between 18 and 65 years old who received the Ad26.COV2.S COVID-19 vaccine or a placebo. The CDR3 runs from the conserved cysteine through the conserved F or W. D genes are given only for firm matches.

d_gene | j_gene | v_gene | CDR3aa | CDR3nt
TRBD2 | TRBJ2-3 | TRBV30 | CAWRLAGLSDTQYF | TGTGCCTGGAGACTAGCGGGACTGTCAGATACGCAGTATTTT
- | TRBJ2-5 | TRBV3-1/TRBV3-2 | CASSPSLQETQYF | TGTGCCAGCAGCCCCTCACTTCAAGAGACCCAGTACTTC
- | TRBJ1-6 | TRBV30 | CAWQGSYNSPLHF | TGTGCCTGGCAGGGCTCCTATAATTCACCCCTCCACTTT
- | TRBJ1-3 | TRBV11-3 | CASSLRLSGNTIYF | TGTGCCAGCAGCTTGAGGCTCTCTGGAAACACCATATATTTT
- | TRBJ2-3 | TRBV28 | CASSSPGSTDTQYF | TGTGCCAGCAGTTCGCCCGGGTCCACAGATACGCAGTATTTT
- | TRBJ2-2 | TRBV5-4 | CASSLRTANTGELFF | TGTGCCAGCAGCCTCCGGACTGCGAACACCGGGGAGCTGTTTTTT
- | TRBJ2-3 | TRBV7-9 | CASSPTRGLSTDTQYF | TGTGCCAGCAGCCCAACAAGGGGCCTGAGCACAGATACGCAGTATTTT
- | TRBJ1-4 | TRBV6-1 | CASSEGGTSPGKLFF | TGTGCCAGCAGTGAAGGGGGAACTTCCCCGGGAAAACTGTTTTTT
TRBD2 | TRBJ2-3 | TRBV7-9 | CASSLKDTGTSGFDTQYF | TGTGCCAGCAGCTTAAAGGACACCGGGACTAGCGGGTTTGATACGCAGTATTTT
TRBD1 | TRBJ1-2 | TRBV6-5 | CASSPGQGTGYTF | TGTGCCAGCAGTCCGGGACAGGGCACCGGCTACACCTTC
- | TRBJ2-7 | TRBV7-8 | CASSSRGGQISTYEQYF | TGTGCCAGCAGCTCAAGGGGGGGACAGATATCCACCTACGAGCAGTACTTC